The T cell receptor beta chain under discussion was sequenced for a study of blood T cell repertoires in COVID-19. The CDR3 spans 13 residues. Looked up from germline, CDR1 is SGHTA and CDR2 is FQGTGA. V dropped 5 bases and J dropped 1 base, with 5 bases sitting between them. Generated by immunoSEQ multiplex PCR, the TCRdb table keeps only in-frame clones and is missing some. This sample has a few hundred thousand clones, with roughly 88% found just once. The sample comprised PBMCs or T cells enriched from blood (not recorded which). The receptor's source is a woman between 18 and 29 years old who had been exposed to COVID-19. This chain uses TRBV7-3 with TRBJ2-2; D possibly corresponds to TRBD1 (5 bases). DNA for the CDR3: TGTGCCAGCAGCGACAGGAACACCGGGGAGCTGTTTTTT. Its translation is CASSDRNTGELFF.